A selection of T cell receptor beta chains follows, all from one sample in a study of blood T cell repertoires in COVID-19. Clones were sequenced by immunoSEQ multiplex PCR, and TCRdb holds only the in-frame ones, with some missing. The profile shows approximately 300,000 clones, 90% of them singletons. The sample consisted of peripheral blood. These receptors originate from a woman in her forties with COVID-19, enrolled during active disease. CDR3s include the opening cysteine and the closing phenylalanine or tryptophan.

V: TRBV28; CDR3: CASTSGIRTEAFF
V: TRBV6-2/TRBV6-3; CDR3: CASSFVHPRTGSAEQFF
V: TRBV6-1; CDR3: CASSEMVMRAAFF
V: TRBV10-3; CDR3: CAISELPGQGAWEQFF
V: TRBV11-3; CDR3: CASSLDVKETQYF
V: TRBV4-1; CDR3: CASSLLPGGNQPQHF
V: TRBV14; CDR3: CASSQSFRAFF
V: TRBV19; CDR3: CASSIGLAGTDTQYF
V: TRBV28; CDR3: CASSYQVGGYTF
V: TRBV9; CDR3: CASSVVGAGDSYNEQFF
V: TRBV7-9; CDR3: CAGAAGETQYF
V: TRBV5-1; CDR3: CASSTGQPYDEQFF
V: TRBV6-5; CDR3: CASSTRTGEYEQYF
V: TRBV2; CDR3: CASSGGKRGQANEKLFF
V: TRBV5-1; CDR3: CASSLKPGQGNTEAFF
V: TRBV6-1; CDR3: CASSEALPGGFDGTGELFF
V: TRBV6-6; CDR3: CASSYPQGATEAFF
V: TRBV3-1/TRBV3-2; CDR3: CASSQDLRQPQHF
V: TRBV14; CDR3: CASSQDHGQGGKLFF
V: TRBV9; CDR3: CASSPPGQGIETQYF
V: TRBV3-1/TRBV3-2; CDR3: CASSQDYGDYVNEQYF
V: TRBV27; CDR3: CASSLSPRPLAGGPPDTQYF
V: TRBV5-4; CDR3: CASSPQRRTDTQYF
V: TRBV18; CDR3: CASSPRPAGADNEQFF
V: TRBV6-2/TRBV6-3; CDR3: CASSYERGRRSNQPQHF
V: TRBV5-3; CDR3: CARRSGQGNQPQHF
V: TRBV28; CDR3: CASSFGLTLTINEQFF
V: TRBV11-3; CDR3: CASSFSGDRGTGELFF
V: TRBV11-3; CDR3: CASSIPTGGQSFTSYNEQFF
V: TRBV19; CDR3: CASSKRGDVYSNQPQHF
V: TRBV15; CDR3: CATSGRTGAMLNSPLHF